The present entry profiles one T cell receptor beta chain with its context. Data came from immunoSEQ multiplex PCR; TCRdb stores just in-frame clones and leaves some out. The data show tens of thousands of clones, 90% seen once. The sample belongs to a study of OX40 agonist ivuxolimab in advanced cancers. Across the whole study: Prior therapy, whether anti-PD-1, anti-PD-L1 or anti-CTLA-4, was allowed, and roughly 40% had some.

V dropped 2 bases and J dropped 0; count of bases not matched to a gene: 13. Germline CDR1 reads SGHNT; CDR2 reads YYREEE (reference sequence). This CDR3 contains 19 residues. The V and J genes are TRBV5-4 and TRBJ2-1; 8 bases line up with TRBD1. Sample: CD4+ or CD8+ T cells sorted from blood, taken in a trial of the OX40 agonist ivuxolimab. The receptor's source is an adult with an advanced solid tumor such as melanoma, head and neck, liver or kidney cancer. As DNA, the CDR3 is TGTGCCAGCAGCTTCAGGGGGCTCGATAAGCGGAGCTCCTACAATGAGCAGTTCTTC. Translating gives CASSFRGLDKRSSYNEQFF. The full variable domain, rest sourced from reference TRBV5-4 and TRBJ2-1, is ETGVTQSPTHLIKTRGQQVTLRCSSQSGHNTVSWYQQALGQGPQFIFQYYREEENGRGNFPPRFSGLQFPNYSSELNVNALELDDSALYLCASSFRGLDKRSSYNEQFFGPGTRLTVL.